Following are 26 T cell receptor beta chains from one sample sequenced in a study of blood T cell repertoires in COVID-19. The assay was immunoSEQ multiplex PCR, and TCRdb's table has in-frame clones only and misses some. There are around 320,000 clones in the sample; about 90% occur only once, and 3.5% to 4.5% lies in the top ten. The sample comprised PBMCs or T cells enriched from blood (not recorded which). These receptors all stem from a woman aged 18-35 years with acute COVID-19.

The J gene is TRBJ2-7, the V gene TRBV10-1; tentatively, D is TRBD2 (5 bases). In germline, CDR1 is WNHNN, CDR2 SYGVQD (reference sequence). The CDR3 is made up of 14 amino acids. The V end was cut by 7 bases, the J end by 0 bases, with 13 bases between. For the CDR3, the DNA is TGCGCCAGCATCCACATTGGGAGCTCCTACGAGCAGTACTTC. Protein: CASIHIGSSYEQYF.

The CDR3, as DNA: TGTGCCAGCAGCTCTACAGGGGGGCAAAGATCCTACAATGAGCAGTTCTTC. It encodes CASSSTGGQRSYNEQFF. V usage is TRBV5-6 and J usage is TRBJ2-1; 8 nucleotides align to TRBD1. V lost 3 bases and J lost 1; bases outside the gene matches: 9. Germline CDR1 is SGHDT and CDR2 is YYEEEE. The CDR3 runs 17 residues.

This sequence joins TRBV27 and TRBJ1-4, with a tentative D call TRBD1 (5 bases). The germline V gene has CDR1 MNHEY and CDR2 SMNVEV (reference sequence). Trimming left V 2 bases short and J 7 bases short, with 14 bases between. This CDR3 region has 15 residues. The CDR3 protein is CASSLGPQGGEKLFF. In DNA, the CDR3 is TGTGCCAGCAGTTTAGGTCCCCAGGGCGGTGAAAAACTGTTTTTT.

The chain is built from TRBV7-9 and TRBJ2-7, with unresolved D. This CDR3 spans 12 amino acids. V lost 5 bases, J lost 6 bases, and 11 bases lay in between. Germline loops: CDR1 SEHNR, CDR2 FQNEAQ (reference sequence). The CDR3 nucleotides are TGTGCCAGCAGCCATCAGGAACCCGAGCAGTACTTC. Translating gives CASSHQEPEQYF.

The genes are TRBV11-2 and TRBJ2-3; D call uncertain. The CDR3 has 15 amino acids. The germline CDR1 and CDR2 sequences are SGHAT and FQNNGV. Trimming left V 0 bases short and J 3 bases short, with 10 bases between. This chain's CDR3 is CASSLESGWTDTQYF. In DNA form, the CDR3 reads TGTGCCAGCAGCTTAGAATCCGGGTGGACAGATACGCAGTATTTT. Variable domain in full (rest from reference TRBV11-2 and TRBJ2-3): EAGVAQSPRYKIIEKRQSVAFWCNPISGHATLYWYQQILGQGPKLLIQFQNNGVVDDSQLPKDRFSAERLKGVDSTLKIQPAKLEDSAVYLCASSLESGWTDTQYFGPGTRLTVL.

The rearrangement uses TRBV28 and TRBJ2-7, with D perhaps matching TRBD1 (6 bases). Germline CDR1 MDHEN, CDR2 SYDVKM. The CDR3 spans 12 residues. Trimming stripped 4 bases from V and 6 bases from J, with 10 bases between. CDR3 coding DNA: TGTGCCAGCAGTTCGGACAGACTCGAGCAGTACTTC. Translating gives CASSSDRLEQYF.

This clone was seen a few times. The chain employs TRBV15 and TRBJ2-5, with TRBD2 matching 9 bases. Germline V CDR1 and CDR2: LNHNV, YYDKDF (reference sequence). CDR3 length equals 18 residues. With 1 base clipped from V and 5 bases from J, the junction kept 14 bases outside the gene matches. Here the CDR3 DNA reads TGTGCCACCAGCAGAGGGCAAGTATGGCGGGAGGGCCCGGAGACCCAGTACTTC. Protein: CATSRGQVWREGPETQYF.

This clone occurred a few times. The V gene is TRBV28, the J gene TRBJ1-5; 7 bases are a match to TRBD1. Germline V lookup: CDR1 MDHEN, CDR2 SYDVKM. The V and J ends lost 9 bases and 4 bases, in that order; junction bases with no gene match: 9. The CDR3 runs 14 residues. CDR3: CASCRGTVNQPQHF. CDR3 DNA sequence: TGTGCCAGTTGCCGCGGGACAGTTAATCAGCCCCAGCATTTT. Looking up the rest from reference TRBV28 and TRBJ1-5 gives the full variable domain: DVKVTQSSRYLVKRTGEKVFLECVQDMDHENMFWYRQDPGLGLRLIYFSYDVKMKEKGDIPEGYSVSREKKERFSLILESASTNQTSMYLCASCRGTVNQPQHFGDGTRLSIL.

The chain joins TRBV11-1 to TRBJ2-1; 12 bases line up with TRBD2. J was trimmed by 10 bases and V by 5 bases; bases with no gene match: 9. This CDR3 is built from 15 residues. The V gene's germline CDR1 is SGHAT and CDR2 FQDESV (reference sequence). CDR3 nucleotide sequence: TGTGCCAGCAGCCTAGATGCTAGCGGGAGGGGGGAGCAGTTCTTC. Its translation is CASSLDASGRGEQFF.

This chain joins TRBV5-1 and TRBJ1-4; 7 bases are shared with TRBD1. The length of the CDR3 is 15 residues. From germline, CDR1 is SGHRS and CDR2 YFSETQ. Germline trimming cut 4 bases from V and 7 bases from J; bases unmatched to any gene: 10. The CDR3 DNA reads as TGCGCCAGCAGCCCGGGACAGTTTAATGGTGAAAAACTGTTTTTT. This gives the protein CASSPGQFNGEKLFF.

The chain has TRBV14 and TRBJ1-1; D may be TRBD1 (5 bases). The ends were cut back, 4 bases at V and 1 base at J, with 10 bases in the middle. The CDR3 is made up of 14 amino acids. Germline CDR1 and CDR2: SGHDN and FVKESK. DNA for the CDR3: TGTGCCAGCAGCCGATACACAGGGAACACTGAAGCTTTCTTT. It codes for CASSRYTGNTEAFF.

For the CDR3, the DNA is TGTGCCAGCAGCCAAGATGTCCCTTGGGGGGGAGCTGAACTCTATGGCTACACCTTC. This translates into CASSQDVPWGGAELYGYTF. This chain joins TRBV14 and TRBJ1-2; TRBD1 is a possible D gene (5 bases). Trimming removed 0 bases at V and 4 bases at J, with 24 bases between. Germline CDR1 reads SGHDN; CDR2 reads FVKESK. This CDR3 has 19 amino acids.

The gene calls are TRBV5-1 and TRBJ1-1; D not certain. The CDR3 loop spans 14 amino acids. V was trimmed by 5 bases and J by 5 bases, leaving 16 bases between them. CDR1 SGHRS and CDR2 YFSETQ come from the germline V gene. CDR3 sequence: CASRPEGSSTEAFF. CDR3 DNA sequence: TGCGCCAGCAGACCCGAGGGAAGTTCAACTGAAGCTTTCTTT.

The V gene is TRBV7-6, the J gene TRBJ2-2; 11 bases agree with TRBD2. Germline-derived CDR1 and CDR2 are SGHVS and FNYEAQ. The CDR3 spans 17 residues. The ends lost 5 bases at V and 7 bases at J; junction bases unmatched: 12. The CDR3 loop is CASSLLPSGRRGGELFF. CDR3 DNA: TGTGCCAGCAGCCTCCTCCCTAGCGGGAGGCGGGGCGGGGAGCTGTTTTTT.

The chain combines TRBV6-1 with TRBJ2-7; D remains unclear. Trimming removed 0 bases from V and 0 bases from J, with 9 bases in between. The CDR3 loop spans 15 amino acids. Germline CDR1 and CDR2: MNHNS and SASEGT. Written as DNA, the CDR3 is TGTGCCAGCAGTGAAGCGCGACTGCGCTCCTACGAGCAGTACTTC. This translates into CASSEARLRSYEQYF.

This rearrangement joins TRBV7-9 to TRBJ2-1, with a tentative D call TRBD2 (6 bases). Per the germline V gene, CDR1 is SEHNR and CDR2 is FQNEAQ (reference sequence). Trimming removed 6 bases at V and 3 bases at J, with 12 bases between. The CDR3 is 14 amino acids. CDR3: CASSWGGDYNEQFF. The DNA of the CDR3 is TGTGCCAGCAGTTGGGGCGGGGACTACAATGAGCAGTTCTTC.

CDR3 region: CASSLTLGQGSYNEQFF. The CDR3 DNA reads TGTGCCAGCAGCTTAACCCTGGGACAGGGTTCCTACAATGAGCAGTTCTTC. This chain links TRBV11-3 with TRBJ2-1, with TRBD1 matching 9 bases. This CDR3 has 17 amino acids. CDR1 is SGHNT and CDR2 is YENEEA in the germline V gene. With V trimmed by 2 bases and J by 1 base, 6 bases remained unmatched.

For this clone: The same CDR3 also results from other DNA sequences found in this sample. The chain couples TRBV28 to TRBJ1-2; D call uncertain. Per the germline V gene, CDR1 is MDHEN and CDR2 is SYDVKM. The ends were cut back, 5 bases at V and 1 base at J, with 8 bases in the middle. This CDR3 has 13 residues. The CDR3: CASSPRFNYGYTF. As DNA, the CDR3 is TGTGCCAGCAGTCCACGGTTTAACTATGGCTACACCTTC.

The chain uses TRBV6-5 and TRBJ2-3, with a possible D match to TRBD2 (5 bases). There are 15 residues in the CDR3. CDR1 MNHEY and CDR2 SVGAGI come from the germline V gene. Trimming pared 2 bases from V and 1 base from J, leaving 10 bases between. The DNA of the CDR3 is TGTGCCAGCAGTTACACCGGGGATGGCACAGATACGCAGTATTTT. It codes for CASSYTGDGTDTQYF.

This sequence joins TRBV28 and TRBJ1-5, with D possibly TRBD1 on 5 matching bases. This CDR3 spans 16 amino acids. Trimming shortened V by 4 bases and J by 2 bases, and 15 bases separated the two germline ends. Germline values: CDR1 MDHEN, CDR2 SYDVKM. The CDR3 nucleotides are TGTGCCAGCAGTTCTTTGCAGGGCTCGGGCAATCAGCCCCAGCATTTT. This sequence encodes CASSSLQGSGNQPQHF.

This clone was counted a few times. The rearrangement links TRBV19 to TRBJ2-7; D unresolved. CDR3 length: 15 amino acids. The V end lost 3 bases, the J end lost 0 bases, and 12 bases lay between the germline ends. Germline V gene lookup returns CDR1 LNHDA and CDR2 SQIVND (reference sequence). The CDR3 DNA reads TGTGCCAGTAGTATTGACGCAGCGCACTCCTACGAGCAGTACTTC. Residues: CASSIDAAHSYEQYF.

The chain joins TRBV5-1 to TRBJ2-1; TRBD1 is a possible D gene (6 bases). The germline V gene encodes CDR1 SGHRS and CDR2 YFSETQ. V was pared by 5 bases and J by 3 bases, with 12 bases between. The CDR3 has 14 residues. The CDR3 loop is CASSHREGYNEQFF. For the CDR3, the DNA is TGCGCCAGCAGTCACAGGGAAGGCTACAATGAGCAGTTCTTC.

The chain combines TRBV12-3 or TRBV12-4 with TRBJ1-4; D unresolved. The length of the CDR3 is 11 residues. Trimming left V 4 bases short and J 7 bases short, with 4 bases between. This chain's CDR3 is CASSYSEKLFF. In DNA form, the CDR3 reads TGTGCCAGCAGTTATAGTGAAAAACTGTTTTTT.

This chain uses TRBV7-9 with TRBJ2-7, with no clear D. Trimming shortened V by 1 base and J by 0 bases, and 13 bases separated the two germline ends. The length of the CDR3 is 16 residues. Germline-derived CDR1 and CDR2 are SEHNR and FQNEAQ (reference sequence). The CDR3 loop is CASSLVPTESSYEQYF. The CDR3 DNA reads TGTGCCAGCAGCTTAGTCCCGACGGAGAGCTCCTACGAGCAGTACTTC.

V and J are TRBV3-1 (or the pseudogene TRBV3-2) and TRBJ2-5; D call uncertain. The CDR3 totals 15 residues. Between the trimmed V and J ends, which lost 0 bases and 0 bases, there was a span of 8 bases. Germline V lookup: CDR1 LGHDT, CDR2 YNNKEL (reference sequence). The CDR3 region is CASSQDRRHQETQYF. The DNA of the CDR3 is TGTGCCAGCAGCCAAGACAGGCGCCACCAAGAGACCCAGTACTTC.

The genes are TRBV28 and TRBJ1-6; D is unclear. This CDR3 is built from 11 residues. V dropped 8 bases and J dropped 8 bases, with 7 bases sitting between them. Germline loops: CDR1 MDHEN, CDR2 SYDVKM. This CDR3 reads CASQADSPLHF. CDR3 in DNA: TGTGCCAGCCAAGCCGATTCACCCCTCCACTTT. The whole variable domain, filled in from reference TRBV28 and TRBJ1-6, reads DVKVTQSSRYLVKRTGEKVFLECVQDMDHENMFWYRQDPGLGLRLIYFSYDVKMKEKGDIPEGYSVSREKKERFSLILESASTNQTSMYLCASQADSPLHFGNGTRLTVT.